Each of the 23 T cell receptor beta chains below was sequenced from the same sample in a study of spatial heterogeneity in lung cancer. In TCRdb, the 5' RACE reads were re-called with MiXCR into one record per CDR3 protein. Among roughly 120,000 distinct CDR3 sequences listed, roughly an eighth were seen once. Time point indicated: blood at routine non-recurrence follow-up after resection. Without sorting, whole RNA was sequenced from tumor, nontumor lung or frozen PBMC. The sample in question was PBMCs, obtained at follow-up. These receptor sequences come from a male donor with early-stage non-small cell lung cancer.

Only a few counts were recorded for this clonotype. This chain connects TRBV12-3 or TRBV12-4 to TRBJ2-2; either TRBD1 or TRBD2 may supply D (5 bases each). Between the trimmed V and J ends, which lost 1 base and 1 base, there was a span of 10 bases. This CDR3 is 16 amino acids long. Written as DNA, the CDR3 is TGTGCCAGCAGTTTAGAGGGACGGCGGAACACCGGGGAGCTGTTTTTT. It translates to CASSLEGRRNTGELFF.

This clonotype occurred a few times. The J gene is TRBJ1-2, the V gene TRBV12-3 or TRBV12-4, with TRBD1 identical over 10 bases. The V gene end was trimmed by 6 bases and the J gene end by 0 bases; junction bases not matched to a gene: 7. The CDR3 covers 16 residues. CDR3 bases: TGTGCCAGCAGCCCGGGACAGGGGATAACTAACTATGGCTACACCTTC. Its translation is CASSPGQGITNYGYTF.

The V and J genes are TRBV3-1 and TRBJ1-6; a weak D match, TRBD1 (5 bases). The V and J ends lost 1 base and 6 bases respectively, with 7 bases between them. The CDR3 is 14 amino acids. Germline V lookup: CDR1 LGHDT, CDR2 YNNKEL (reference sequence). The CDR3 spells CASSQGQFNSPLHF. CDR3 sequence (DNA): TGTGCCAGCAGCCAAGGACAGTTTAATTCACCCCTCCACTTT.

The CDR3 DNA reads as TGTGCCAGCAGCCTATGGACGACAGATACGCAGTATTTT. This gives the protein CASSLWTTDTQYF. The chain employs TRBV14 and TRBJ2-3, with unresolved D. The V gene lost 4 bases and the J gene lost 3 bases, with 8 bases spanning the gap. The V gene's germline CDR1 is SGHDN and CDR2 FVKESK. The CDR3 contains 13 residues. Complete variable domain (other parts from reference TRBV14 and TRBJ2-3): EAGVTQFPSHSVIEKGQTVTLRCDPISGHDNLYWYRRVMGKEIKFLLHFVKESKQDESGMPNNRFLAERTGGTYSTLKVQPAELEDSGVYFCASSLWTTDTQYFGPGTRLTVL.

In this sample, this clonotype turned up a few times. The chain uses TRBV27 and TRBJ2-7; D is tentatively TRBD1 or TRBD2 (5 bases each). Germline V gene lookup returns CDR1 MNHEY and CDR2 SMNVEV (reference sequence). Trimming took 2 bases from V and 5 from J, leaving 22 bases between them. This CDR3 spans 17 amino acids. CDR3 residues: CASSLSGLLGRGHEQYF. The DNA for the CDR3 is TGTGCCAGCAGTTTAAGTGGTCTCCTGGGACGGGGCCACGAGCAGTACTTC.

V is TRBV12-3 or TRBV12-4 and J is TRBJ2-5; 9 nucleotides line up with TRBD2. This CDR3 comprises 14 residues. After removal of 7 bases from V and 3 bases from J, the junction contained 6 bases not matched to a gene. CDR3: CASTKRGAEETQYF. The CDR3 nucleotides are TGTGCCAGCACAAAGCGGGGGGCAGAAGAGACCCAGTACTTC.

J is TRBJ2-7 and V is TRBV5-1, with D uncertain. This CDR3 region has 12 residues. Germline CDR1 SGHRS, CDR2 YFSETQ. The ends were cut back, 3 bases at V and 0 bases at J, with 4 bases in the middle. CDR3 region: CASSSPSYEQYF. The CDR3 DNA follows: TGCGCCAGCAGCTCACCCTCCTACGAGCAGTACTTC.

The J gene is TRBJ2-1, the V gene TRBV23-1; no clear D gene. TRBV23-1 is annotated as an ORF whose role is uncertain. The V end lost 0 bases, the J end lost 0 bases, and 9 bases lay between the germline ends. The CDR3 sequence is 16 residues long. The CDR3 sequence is CASSQSEGSSYNEQFF. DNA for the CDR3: TGCGCCAGCAGTCAATCAGAAGGAAGCTCCTACAATGAGCAGTTCTTC.

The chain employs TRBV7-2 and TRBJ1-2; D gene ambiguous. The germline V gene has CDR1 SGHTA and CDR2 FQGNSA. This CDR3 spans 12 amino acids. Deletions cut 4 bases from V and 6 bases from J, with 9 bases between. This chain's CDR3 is CASSSFGHGYTF. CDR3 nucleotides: TGTGCCAGCAGCTCGTTCGGGCATGGCTACACCTTC. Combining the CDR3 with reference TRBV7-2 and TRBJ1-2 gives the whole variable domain GAGVSQSPSNKVTEKGKDVELRCDPISGHTALYWYRQSLGQGLEFLIYFQGNSAPDKSGLPSDRFSAERTGGSVSTLTIQRTQQEDSAVYLCASSSFGHGYTFGSGTRLTVV.

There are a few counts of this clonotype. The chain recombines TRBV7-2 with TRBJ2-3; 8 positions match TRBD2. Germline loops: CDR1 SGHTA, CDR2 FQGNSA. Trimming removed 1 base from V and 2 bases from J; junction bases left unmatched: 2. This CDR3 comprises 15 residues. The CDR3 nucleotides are TGTGCCAGCAGCTTAGACGGGGGGGCCACAGATACGCAGTATTTT. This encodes CASSLDGGATDTQYF.

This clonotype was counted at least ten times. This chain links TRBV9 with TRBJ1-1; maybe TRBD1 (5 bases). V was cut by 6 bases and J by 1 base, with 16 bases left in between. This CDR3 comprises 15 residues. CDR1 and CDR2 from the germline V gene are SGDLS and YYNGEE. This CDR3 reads CASTPGQPPNTEAFF. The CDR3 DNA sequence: TGTGCCAGCACTCCAGGGCAGCCACCGAACACTGAAGCTTTCTTT.

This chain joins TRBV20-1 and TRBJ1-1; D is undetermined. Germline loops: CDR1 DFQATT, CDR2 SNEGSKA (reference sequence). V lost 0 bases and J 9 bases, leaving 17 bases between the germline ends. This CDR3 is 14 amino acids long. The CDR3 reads CSARDPGDFIQAFF. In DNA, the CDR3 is TGCAGTGCTAGAGATCCTGGAGACTTCATCCAAGCTTTCTTT.

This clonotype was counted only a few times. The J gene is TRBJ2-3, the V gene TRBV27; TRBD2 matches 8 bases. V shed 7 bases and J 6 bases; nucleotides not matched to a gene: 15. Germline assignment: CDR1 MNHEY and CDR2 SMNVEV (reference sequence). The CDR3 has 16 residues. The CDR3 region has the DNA TGTGCCAGCACACGGCTCGGCGGGGGGTCTGTGGATACGCAGTATTTT. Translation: CASTRLGGGSVDTQYF.

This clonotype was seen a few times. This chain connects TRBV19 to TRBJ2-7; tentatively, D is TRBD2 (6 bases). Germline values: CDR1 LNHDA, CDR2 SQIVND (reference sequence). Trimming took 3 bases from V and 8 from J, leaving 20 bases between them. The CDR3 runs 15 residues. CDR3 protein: CASSMYSPSSGQQYF. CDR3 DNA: TGTGCCAGTAGTATGTACAGCCCAAGTAGCGGCCAGCAGTACTTC.

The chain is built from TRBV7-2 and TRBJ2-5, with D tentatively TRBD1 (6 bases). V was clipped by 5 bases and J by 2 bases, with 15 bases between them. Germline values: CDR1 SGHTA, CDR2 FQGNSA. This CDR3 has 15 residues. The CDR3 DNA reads TGTGCCAGCAGCACGGCTAGGACAGCTCAAGAGACCCAGTACTTC. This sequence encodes CASSTARTAQETQYF.

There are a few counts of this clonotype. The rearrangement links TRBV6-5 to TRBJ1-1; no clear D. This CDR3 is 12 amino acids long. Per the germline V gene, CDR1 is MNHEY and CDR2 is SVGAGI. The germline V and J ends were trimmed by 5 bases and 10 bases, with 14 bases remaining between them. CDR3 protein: CASSPGSLGAFF. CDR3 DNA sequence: TGTGCCAGCAGTCCCGGGAGCTTAGGAGCTTTCTTT.

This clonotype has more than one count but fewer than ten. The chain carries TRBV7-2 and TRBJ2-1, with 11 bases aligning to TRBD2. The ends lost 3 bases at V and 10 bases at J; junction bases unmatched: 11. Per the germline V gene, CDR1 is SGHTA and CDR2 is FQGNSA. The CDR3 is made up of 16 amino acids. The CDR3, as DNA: TGTGCCAGCAGCTTCGGACCGGGACTAGCGGATATCGAGCAGTTCTTC. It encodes CASSFGPGLADIEQFF.

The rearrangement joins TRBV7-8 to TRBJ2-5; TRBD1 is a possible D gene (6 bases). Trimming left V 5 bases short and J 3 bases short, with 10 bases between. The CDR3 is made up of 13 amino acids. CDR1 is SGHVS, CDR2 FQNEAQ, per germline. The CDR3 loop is CASSTPGEETQYF. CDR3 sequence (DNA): TGTGCCAGCAGCACACCAGGGGAAGAGACCCAGTACTTC.

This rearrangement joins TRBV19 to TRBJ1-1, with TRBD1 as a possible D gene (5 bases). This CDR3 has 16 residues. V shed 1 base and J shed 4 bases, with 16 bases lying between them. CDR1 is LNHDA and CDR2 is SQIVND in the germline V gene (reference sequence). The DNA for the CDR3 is TGTGCCAGTAGTATAGGTCGGGGACGGTATTCCACTGAAGCTTTCTTT. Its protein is CASSIGRGRYSTEAFF.

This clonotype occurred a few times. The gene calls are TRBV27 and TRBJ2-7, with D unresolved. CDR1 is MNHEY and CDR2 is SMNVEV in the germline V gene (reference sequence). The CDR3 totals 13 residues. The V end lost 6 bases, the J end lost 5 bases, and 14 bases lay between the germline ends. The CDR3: CASSPRVPHEQYF. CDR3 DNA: TGTGCCAGCAGCCCACGGGTTCCCCACGAGCAGTACTTC.

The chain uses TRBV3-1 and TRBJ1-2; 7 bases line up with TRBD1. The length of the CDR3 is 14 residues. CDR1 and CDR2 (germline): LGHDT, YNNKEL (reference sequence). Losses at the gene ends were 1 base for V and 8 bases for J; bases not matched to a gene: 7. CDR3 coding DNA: TGTGCCAGCAGCCAAGTTTCCAGGGGGAACGGCTACACCTTC. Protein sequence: CASSQVSRGNGYTF.

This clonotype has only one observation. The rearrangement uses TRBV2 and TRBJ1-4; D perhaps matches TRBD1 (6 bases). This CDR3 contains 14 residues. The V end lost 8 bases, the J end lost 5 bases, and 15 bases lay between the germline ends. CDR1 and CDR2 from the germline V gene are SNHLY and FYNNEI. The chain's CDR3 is CASDLQGGNEKLFF. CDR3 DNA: TGTGCCAGCGACCTACAGGGAGGAAATGAAAAACTGTTTTTT.

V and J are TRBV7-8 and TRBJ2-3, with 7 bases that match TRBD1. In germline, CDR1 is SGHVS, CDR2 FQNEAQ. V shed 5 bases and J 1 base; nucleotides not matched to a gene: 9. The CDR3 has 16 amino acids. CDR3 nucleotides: TGTGCCAGCAGCAGAAGTCGGACAGGCGGCACAGATACGCAGTATTTT. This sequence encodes CASSRSRTGGTDTQYF.